Sequencing of this TCR beta chain was carried out in a study of blood T cell repertoires in COVID-19. Study-wide context: COVID-19 samples, acute and convalescent, were from the United States, Italy and Spain. PBMCs, B-cell-depleted T cells, or T cells provided the cDNA or gDNA that made up the material.

J was trimmed by 6 bases and V by 5 bases; bases with no gene match: 10. The CDR3 contains 15 residues. Germline CDR1 WNHNN, CDR2 SYGVQD (reference sequence). TCRdb's copy holds only in-frame clones and misses some; the assay was immunoSEQ multiplex PCR. Of 150,000 or so clones listed, 65% to 85% are singletons. The sequenced sample was PBMCs or T cells enriched from blood (not recorded which). The source of this sequence is a woman between 45 and 60 years old in a cohort exposed to, infected with or recovered from COVID-19 (not recorded which). The chain carries TRBV10-1 and TRBJ2-1; 7 bases are shared with TRBD2. For the CDR3, the DNA is TGCGCCAGCAGTAAAGCGGGAATCGGGGTCAATGAGCAGTTCTTC. Amino acid sequence: CASSKAGIGVNEQFF.